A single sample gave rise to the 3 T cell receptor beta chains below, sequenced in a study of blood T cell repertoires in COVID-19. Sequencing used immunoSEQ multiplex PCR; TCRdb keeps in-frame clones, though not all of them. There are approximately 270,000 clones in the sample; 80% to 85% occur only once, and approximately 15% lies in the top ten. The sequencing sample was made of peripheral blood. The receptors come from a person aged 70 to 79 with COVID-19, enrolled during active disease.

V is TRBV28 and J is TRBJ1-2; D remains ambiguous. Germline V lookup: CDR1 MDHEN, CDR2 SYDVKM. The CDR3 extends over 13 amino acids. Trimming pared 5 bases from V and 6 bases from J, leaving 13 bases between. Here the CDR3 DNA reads TGTGCCAGCAGTCCAGGTGGTTTGGATGGCTACACCTTC. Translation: CASSPGGLDGYTF.

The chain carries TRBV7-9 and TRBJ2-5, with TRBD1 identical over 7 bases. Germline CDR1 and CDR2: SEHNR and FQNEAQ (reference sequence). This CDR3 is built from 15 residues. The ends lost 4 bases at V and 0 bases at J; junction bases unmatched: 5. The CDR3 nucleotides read TGTGCCAGCAGCTCTTACAGGGGACACCAAGAGACCCAGTACTTC. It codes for CASSSYRGHQETQYF.

CDR3 protein: CASSSVDTQYF. The CDR3 nucleotides are TGTGCCAGCAGCTCCGTAGATACGCAGTATTTT. The J gene is TRBJ2-3, the V gene TRBV7-9; unclear D gene. This CDR3 is 11 amino acids long. V dropped 4 bases and J dropped 5 bases, with 4 bases sitting between them. Germline loops: CDR1 SEHNR, CDR2 FQNEAQ (reference sequence).